The subject of this entry is one T cell receptor (beta chain). This may be a read error, as it is one base from a much larger clone. TCRdb independently ran MiXCR on the 5' RACE reads; one entry per CDR3 protein. The profile shows hundreds of thousands of distinct CDR3 sequences, approximately 8% of them singletons. Germline-derived CDR1 and CDR2 are MNHEY and SVGEGT. The CDR3 is 15 residues long. Trimming at V came to 5 bases and at J to 3 bases, leaving 7 bases not matched to a gene. This sample stems from a study of T-cell memory formation after mild COVID-19. V usage is TRBV6-2 or TRBV6-3 and J usage is TRBJ2-7; 10 nucleotides agree with TRBD1. This TCR derives from a man younger than 30 who had mild COVID-19 (a few samples of this study predate the infection). Cell type and time point are not known. Sequenced material: PBMCs or a T cell subset sorted from them (not recorded which). In nucleotides, the CDR3 is TGTGCCAGCAGTCCCCGAGGACAGGGGGACTACGAGCAGTACGTC. It is translated as CASSPRGQGDYEQYV.